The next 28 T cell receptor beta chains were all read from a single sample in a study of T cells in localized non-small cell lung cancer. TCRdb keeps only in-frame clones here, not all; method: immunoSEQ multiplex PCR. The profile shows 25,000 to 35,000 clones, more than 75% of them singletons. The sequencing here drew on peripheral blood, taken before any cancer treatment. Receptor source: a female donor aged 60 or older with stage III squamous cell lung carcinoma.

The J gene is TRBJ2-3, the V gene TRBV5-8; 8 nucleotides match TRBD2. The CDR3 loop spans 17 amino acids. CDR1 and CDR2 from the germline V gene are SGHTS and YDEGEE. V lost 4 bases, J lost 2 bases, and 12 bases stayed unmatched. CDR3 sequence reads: CASSPRGTGGPTDTQYF. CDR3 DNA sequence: TGTGCCAGCAGCCCTAGGGGGACGGGGGGGCCCACAGATACGCAGTATTTT. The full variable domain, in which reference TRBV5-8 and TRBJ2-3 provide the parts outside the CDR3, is EAGVTQSPTHLIKTRGQQATLRCSPISGHTSVYWYQQALGLGLQFLLWYDEGEERNRGNFPPRFSGRQFPNYSSELNVNALELEDSALYLCASSPRGTGGPTDTQYFGPGTRLTVL.

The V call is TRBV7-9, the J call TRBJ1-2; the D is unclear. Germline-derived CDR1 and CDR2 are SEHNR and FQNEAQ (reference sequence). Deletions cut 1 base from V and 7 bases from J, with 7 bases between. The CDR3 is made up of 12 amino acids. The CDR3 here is CASSLETTGYTF. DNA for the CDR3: TGTGCCAGCAGCTTAGAGACGACTGGCTACACCTTC.

The CDR3 spells CASSSVDRASPYEQYF. The CDR3 nucleotides read TGTGCCAGCAGCTCCGTTGACAGGGCCTCACCCTACGAGCAGTACTTC. The chain has TRBV13 and TRBJ2-7; TRBD1 aligns across 7 bases. From germline, CDR1 is PRHDT and CDR2 FYEKMQ (reference sequence). The junction had 11 bases not matched to a gene; V was cut back by 4 bases and J by 2 bases. CDR3 length: 16 amino acids.

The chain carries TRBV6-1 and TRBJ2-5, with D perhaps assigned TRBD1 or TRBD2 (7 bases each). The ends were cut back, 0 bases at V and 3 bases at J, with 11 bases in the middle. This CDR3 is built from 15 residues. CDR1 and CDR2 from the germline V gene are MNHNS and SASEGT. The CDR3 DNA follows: TGTGCCAGCAGTGAAGCGCAGGGGGGGAAAGAGACCCAGTACTTC. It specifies CASSEAQGGKETQYF.

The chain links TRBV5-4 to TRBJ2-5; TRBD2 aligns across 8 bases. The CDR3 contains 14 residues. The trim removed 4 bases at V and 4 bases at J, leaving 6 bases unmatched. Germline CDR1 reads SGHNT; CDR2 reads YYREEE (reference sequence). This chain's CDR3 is CASSVGTRRETQYF. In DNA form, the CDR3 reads TGTGCCAGCAGCGTAGGGACTAGGCGAGAGACCCAGTACTTC.

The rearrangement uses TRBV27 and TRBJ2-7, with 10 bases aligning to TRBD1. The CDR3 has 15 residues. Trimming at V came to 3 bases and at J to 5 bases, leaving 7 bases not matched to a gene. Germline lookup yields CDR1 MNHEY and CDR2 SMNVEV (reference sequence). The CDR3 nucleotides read TGTGCCAGCAGTTTGACAGGGGGCATTGTAAACGAGCAGTACTTC. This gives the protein CASSLTGGIVNEQYF.

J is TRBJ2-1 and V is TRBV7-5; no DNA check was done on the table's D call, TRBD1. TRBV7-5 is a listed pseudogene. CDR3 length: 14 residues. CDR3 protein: CASSLEGAYNEQFF. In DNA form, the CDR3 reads TGTGCCAGCAGCTTAGAAGGGGCCTACAATGAGCAGTTCTTC.

This chain's CDR3 is CASSSNPASPKETQYF. CDR3 nucleotides: TGTGCCAGCAGTTCAAACCCGGCCTCTCCAAAAGAGACCCAGTACTTC. V usage is TRBV28 and J usage is TRBJ2-5; D ambiguous. V lost 4 bases to trimming and J lost 3 bases, with 18 bases between them. This CDR3 has 16 residues. Germline values: CDR1 MDHEN, CDR2 SYDVKM.

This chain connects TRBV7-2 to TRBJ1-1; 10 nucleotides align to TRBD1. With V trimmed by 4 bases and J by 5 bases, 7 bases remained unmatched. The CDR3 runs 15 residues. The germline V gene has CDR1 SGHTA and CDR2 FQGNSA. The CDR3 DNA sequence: TGTGCCAGCAGCTCCCGACAGGGGGCGCGAACTGAAGCTTTCTTT. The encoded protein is CASSSRQGARTEAFF.

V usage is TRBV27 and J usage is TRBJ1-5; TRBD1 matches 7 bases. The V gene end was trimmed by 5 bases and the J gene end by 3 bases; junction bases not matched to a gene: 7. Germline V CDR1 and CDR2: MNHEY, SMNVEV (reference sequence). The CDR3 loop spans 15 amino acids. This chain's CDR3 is CASSGDSSINQPQHF. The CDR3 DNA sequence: TGTGCCAGCAGTGGGGACAGTTCGATCAATCAGCCCCAGCATTTT.

CDR3 protein: CASSLAGTLNEKLFF. In nucleotides, the CDR3 is TGCGCCAGCAGCTTGGCCGGGACGCTTAATGAAAAACTGTTTTTT. The chain carries TRBV5-1 and TRBJ1-4; weak D call: TRBD1 (5 bases). The V gene's germline CDR1 is SGHRS and CDR2 YFSETQ. The CDR3 extends over 15 amino acids. V lost 0 bases, J lost 4 bases, and 10 bases lay in between. The variable domain in full, with the rest retrieved from reference TRBV5-1 and TRBJ1-4, is KAGVTQTPRYLIKTRGQQVTLSCSPISGHRSVSWYQQTPGQGLQFLFEYFSETQRNKGNFPGRFSGRQFSNSRSEMNVSTLELGDSALYLCASSLAGTLNEKLFFGSGTQLSVL.

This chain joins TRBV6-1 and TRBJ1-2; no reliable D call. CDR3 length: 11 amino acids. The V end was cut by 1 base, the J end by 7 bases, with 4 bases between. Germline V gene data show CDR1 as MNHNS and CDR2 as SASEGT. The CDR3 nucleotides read TGTGCCAGCAGTGAAGTGGGTGGCTACACCTTC. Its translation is CASSEVGGYTF.

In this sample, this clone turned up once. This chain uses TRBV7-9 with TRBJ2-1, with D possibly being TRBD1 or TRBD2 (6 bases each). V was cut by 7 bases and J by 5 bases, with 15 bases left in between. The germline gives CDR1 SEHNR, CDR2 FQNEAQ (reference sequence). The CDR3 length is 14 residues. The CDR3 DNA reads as TGTGCCAGCACCAGGGGATCGGGGGACAATGAGCAGTTCTTC. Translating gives CASTRGSGDNEQFF.

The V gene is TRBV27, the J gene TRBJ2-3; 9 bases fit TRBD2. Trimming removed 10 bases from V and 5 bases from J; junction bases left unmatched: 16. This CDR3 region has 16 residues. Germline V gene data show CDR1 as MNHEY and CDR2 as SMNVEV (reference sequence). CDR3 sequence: CATGLGGRGPGDTQYF. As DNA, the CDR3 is TGTGCCACCGGACTGGGCGGGAGGGGCCCCGGAGATACGCAGTATTTT.

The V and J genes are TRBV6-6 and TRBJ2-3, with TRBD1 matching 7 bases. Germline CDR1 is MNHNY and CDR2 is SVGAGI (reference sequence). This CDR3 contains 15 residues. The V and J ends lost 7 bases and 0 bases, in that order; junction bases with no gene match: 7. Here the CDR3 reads CASTKDRASTDTQYF. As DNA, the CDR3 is TGTGCCAGCACCAAAGACAGGGCTAGCACAGATACGCAGTATTTT.

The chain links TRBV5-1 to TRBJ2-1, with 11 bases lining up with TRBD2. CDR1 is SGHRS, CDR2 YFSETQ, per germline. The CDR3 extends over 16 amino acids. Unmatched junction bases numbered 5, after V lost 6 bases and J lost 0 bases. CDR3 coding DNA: TGCGCCAGCAAAGGGACTAGCGGACCCTCCTACAATGAGCAGTTCTTC. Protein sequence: CASKGTSGPSYNEQFF.

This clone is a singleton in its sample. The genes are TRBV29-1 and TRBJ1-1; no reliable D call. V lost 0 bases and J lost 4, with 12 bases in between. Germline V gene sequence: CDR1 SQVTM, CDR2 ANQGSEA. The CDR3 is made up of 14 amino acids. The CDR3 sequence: CSVEEVGMGTEAFF. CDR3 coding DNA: TGCAGCGTTGAAGAGGTAGGGATGGGCACTGAAGCTTTCTTT. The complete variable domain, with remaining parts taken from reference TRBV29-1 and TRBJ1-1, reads SAVISQKPSRDICQRGTSLTIQCQVDSQVTMMFWYRQQPGQSLTLIATANQGSEATYESGFVIDKFPISRPNLTFSTLTVSNMSPEDSSIYLCSVEEVGMGTEAFFGQGTRLTVV.

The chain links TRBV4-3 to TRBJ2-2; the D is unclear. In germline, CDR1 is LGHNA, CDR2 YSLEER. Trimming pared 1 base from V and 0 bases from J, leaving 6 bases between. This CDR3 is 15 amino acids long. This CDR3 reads CASSQGNANTGELFF. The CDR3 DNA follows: TGCGCCAGCAGCCAAGGCAACGCGAACACCGGGGAGCTGTTTTTT.

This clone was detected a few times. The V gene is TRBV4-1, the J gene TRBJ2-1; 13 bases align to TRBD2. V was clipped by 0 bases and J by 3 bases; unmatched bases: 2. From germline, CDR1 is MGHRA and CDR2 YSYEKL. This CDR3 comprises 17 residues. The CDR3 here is CASSQETSGRHYNEQFF. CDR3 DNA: TGCGCCAGCAGCCAAGAGACTAGCGGGAGGCACTACAATGAGCAGTTCTTC.

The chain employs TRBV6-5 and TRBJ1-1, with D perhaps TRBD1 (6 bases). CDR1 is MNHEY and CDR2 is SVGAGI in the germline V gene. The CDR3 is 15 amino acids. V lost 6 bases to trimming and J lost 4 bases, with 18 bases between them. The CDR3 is CASRKQGSESTEAFF. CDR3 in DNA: TGTGCCAGCAGGAAACAGGGTTCAGAGAGCACTGAAGCTTTCTTT.

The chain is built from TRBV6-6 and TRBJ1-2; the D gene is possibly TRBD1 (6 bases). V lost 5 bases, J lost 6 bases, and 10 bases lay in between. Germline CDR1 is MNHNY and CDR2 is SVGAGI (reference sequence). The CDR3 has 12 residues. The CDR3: CASSDWTDGYTF. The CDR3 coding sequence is TGTGCCAGCAGTGACTGGACAGATGGCTACACCTTC.

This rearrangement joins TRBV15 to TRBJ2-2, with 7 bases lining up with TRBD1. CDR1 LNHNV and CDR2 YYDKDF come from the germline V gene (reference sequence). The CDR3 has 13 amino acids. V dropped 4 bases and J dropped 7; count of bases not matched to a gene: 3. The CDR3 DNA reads TGTGCCACCAGCAACACAGGGGTCGGGGAGCTGTTTTTT. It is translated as CATSNTGVGELFF. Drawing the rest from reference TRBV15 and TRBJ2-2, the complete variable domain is DAMVIQNPRYQVTQFGKPVTLSCSQTLNHNVMYWYQQKSSQAPKLLFHYYDKDFNNEADTPDNFQSRRPNTSFCFLDIRSPGLGDTAMYLCATSNTGVGELFFGEGSRLTVL.

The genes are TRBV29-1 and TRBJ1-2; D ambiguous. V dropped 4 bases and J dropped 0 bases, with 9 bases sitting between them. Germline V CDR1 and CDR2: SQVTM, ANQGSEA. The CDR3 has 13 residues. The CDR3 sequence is CSVVGEANYGYTF. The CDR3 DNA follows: TGCAGCGTTGTGGGTGAAGCTAACTATGGCTACACCTTC.

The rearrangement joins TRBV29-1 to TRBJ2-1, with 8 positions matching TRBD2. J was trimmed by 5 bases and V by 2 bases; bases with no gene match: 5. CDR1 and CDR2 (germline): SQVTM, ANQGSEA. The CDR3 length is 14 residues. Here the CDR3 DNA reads TGCAGCGTTGAAACAGCGGGAGTGAACAATGAGCAGTTCTTC. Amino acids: CSVETAGVNNEQFF.

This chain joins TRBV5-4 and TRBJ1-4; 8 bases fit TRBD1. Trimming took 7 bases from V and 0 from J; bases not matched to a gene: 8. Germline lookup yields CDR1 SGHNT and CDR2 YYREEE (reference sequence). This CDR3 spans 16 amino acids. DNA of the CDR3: TGTGCCAGCTCGACAGGGGTGGGTGCAACTAATGAAAAACTGTTTTTT. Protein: CASSTGVGATNEKLFF.

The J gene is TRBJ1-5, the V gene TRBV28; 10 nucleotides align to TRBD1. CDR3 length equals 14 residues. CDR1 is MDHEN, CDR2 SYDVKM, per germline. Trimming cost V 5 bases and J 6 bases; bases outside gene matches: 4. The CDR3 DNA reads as TGTGCCAGCAGTCAGGGACAGGGGATTCAGCCCCAGCATTTT. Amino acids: CASSQGQGIQPQHF. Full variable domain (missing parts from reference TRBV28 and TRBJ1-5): DVKVTQSSRYLVKRTGEKVFLECVQDMDHENMFWYRQDPGLGLRLIYFSYDVKMKEKGDIPEGYSVSREKKERFSLILESASTNQTSMYLCASSQGQGIQPQHFGDGTRLSIL.

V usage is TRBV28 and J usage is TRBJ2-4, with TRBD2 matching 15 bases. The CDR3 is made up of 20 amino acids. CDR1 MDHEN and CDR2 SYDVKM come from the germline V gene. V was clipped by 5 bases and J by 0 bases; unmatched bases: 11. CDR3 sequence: CASSPRPGLAGGGAKNIQYF. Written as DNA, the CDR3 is TGTGCCAGCAGTCCCCGGCCGGGACTAGCGGGAGGCGGAGCCAAAAACATTCAGTACTTC. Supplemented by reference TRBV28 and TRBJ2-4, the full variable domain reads DVKVTQSSRYLVKRTGEKVFLECVQDMDHENMFWYRQDPGLGLRLIYFSYDVKMKEKGDIPEGYSVSREKKERFSLILESASTNQTSMYLCASSPRPGLAGGGAKNIQYFGAGTRLSVL.

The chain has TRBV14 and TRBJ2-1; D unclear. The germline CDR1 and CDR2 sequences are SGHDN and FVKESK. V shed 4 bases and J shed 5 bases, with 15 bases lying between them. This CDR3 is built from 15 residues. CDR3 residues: CASSRRWSGNNEQFF. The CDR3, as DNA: TGTGCCAGCAGCCGGCGGTGGTCTGGGAACAATGAGCAGTTCTTC. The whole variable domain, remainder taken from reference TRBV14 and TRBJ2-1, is EAGVTQFPSHSVIEKGQTVTLRCDPISGHDNLYWYRRVMGKEIKFLLHFVKESKQDESGMPNNRFLAERTGGTYSTLKVQPAELEDSGVYFCASSRRWSGNNEQFFGPGTRLTVL.